This T cell receptor beta chain was found in a study of T cell responses to AZD1222 COVID-19 vaccine. Study results and caveats: It was only a handful of AZD1222 recipients who were seropositive at baseline.

Germline V gene data show CDR1 as SGHRS and CDR2 as YFSETQ. V trimming: 4 bases; J trimming: 9 bases; junction bases outside the gene matches: 10. The CDR3 runs to 14 residues. Data came from immunoSEQ multiplex PCR; TCRdb stores just in-frame clones and leaves some out. The table records 40,000 to 65,000 clones, around 84% of them present only once. As regards this clone: Its antigen is as yet unknown.

Source: peripheral blood, taken on day 0 of AZD1222 vaccination. This TCR was recovered from an adult in good health. The chain uses TRBV5-1 and TRBJ2-1; 7 bases line up with TRBD2. CDR3 in DNA: TGCGCCAGCAGCGGTATACTAGCGATGGGTGAGCAGTTCTTC. Residues: CASSGILAMGEQFF. Complete variable domain (other parts from reference TRBV5-1 and TRBJ2-1): KAGVTQTPRYLIKTRGQQVTLSCSPISGHRSVSWYQQTPGQGLQFLFEYFSETQRNKGNFPGRFSGRQFSNSRSEMNVSTLELGDSALYLCASSGILAMGEQFFGPGTRLTVL.